These T cell receptor beta chains were read from a single sample in a study of cytomegalovirus exposure and HLA in healthy donors. Here immunoSEQ multiplex PCR was the method, and the copy in TCRdb shows in-frame clones only, minus some. The data show under 70,000 clones, approximately 67% seen once. The sequencing sample was made of PBMCs. The receptors here all came from a woman aged 25 to 45 in good health and CMV-seronegative. CDR3s include the opening cysteine and the closing phenylalanine or tryptophan. Fields, in order: V gene, D gene, J gene, clone size, CDR3 DNA, CDR3 protein. D genes are given only for firm matches. Clone size is shown for a subset of rows, as once, few, many or a class of expanded clone.

v_gene: TRBV4-1; d_gene: .; j_gene: TRBJ1-5; abundance: .; CDR3nt: TGCGCCAGCAGCCAAGGGAGTGTCGTTCAGCCCCAGCATTTT; CDR3aa: CASSQGSVVQPQHF
v_gene: TRBV6-6; d_gene: TRBD1; j_gene: TRBJ2-1; abundance: .; CDR3nt: TGTGCCAGCATTTTTACAGGGGGTGGGGGGTATGAGCAGTTCTTC; CDR3aa: CASIFTGGGGYEQFF
v_gene: TRBV30; d_gene: .; j_gene: TRBJ1-5; abundance: .; CDR3nt: TGTGCCTGGAGTGTAGCGGCAAGCAATCAGCCCCAGCATTTT; CDR3aa: CAWSVAASNQPQHF
v_gene: TRBV7-9; d_gene: TRBD1; j_gene: TRBJ1-6; abundance: .; CDR3nt: TGTGCCAGCAGCCGACAGGGGAGTTATAATTCACCCCTCCACTTT; CDR3aa: CASSRQGSYNSPLHF
v_gene: TRBV9; d_gene: .; j_gene: TRBJ2-6; abundance: .; CDR3nt: TGTGCCAGCAGCGTAGGAGGAGGGTCTGGGGCCAACGTCCTGACTTTC; CDR3aa: CASSVGGGSGANVLTF
v_gene: TRBV5-1; d_gene: TRBD1; j_gene: TRBJ1-1; abundance: .; CDR3nt: TGCGCCAGCAGGGGACAGATTAACACTGAAGCTTTCTTT; CDR3aa: CASRGQINTEAFF
v_gene: TRBV6-6; d_gene: TRBD1; j_gene: TRBJ2-7; abundance: .; CDR3nt: TGTGCCAGCAGTTACTCCATCCAGGGGGCGTGGGAGCAGTACTTC; CDR3aa: CASSYSIQGAWEQYF
v_gene: TRBV10-3; d_gene: .; j_gene: TRBJ1-2; abundance: .; CDR3nt: TGTGCCATCAGTGACAGGGTCATGGACTATGGCTACACCTTC; CDR3aa: CAISDRVMDYGYTF
v_gene: TRBV23-1; d_gene: .; j_gene: TRBJ1-5; abundance: .; CDR3nt: TGCGCCAGCAGTCACCGGGACCAAAGGGGGCAGCCCCAGCATTTT; CDR3aa: CASSHRDQRGQPQHF
v_gene: TRBV7-9; d_gene: TRBD1; j_gene: TRBJ1-1; abundance: few; CDR3nt: TGTGCCAGCAGCTCCGGGACAGGGGTCATGAACACTGAAGCTTTCTTT; CDR3aa: CASSSGTGVMNTEAFF
v_gene: TRBV19; d_gene: .; j_gene: TRBJ2-1; abundance: once; CDR3nt: TGTGCCAGTAGTACTTCGGTTGGAGCCTACAATGAGCAGTTCTTC; CDR3aa: CASSTSVGAYNEQFF
v_gene: TRBV6-5; d_gene: .; j_gene: TRBJ2-5; abundance: .; CDR3nt: TGTGCCAGCAGCCGACTAGGAGAGACCCAGTACTTC; CDR3aa: CASSRLGETQYF